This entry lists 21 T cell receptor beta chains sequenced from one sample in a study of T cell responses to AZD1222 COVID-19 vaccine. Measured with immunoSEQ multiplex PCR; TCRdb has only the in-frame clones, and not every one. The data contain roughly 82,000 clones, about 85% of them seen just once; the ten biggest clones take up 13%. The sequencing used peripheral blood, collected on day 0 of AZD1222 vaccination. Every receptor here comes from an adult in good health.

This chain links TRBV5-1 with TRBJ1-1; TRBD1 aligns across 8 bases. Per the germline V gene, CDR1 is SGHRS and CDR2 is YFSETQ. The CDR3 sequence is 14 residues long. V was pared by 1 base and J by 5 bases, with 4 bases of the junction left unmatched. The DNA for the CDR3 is TGCGCCAGCAGCTTGTCAGGGGGCGATACTGAAGCTTTCTTT. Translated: CASSLSGGDTEAFF.

CDR3 nucleotides: TGCGCCAGCAGCCTCCATCCGGGACAGACTAATGAAAAACTGTTTTTT. It codes for CASSLHPGQTNEKLFF. This chain connects TRBV5-1 to TRBJ1-4, with TRBD1 identical over 7 bases. After removal of 4 bases from V and 2 bases from J, the junction contained 8 bases not matched to a gene. CDR1 and CDR2 (germline): SGHRS, YFSETQ. The CDR3 loop spans 16 amino acids.

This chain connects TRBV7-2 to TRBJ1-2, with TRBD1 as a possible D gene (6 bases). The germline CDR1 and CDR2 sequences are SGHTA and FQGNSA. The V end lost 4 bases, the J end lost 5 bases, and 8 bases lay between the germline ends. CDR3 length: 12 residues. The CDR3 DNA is TGTGCCAGCAGCTACGGACAGTATGGCTACACCTTC. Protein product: CASSYGQYGYTF.

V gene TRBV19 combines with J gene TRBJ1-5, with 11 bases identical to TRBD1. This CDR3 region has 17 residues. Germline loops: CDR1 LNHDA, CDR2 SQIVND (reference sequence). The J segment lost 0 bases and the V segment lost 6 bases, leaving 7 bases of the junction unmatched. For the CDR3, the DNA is TGTGCCAGTAGCGGGACAGGGGGATCTAATAGCAATCAGCCCCAGCATTTT. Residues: CASSGTGGSNSNQPQHF.

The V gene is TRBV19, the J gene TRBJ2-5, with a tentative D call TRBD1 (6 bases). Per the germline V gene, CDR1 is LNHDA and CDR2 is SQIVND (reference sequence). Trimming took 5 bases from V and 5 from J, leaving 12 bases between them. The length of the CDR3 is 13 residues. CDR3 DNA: TGTGCCAGTAGTCCAGGGGTGTGGGAGACCCAGTACTTC. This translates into CASSPGVWETQYF.

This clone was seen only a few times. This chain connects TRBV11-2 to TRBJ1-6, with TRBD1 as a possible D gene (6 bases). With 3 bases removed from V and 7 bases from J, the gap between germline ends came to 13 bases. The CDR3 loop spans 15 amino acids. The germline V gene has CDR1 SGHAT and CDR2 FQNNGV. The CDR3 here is CASSFSPGANSPLHF. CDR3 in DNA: TGTGCCAGCAGCTTTTCCCCGGGGGCCAATTCACCCCTCCACTTT.

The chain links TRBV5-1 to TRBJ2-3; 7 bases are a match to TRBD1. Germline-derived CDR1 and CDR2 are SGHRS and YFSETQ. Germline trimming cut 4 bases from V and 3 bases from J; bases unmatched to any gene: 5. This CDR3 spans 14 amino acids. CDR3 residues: CASSQTGLTDTQYF. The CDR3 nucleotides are TGCGCCAGCAGCCAGACAGGGCTGACAGATACGCAGTATTTT.

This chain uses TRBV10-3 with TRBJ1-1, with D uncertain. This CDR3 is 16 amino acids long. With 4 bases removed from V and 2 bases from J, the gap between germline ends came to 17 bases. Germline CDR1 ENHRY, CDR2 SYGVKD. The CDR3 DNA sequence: TGTGCCATCAGTGCGGGAGAGATAACTAGAAACACTGAAGCTTTCTTT. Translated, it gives CAISAGEITRNTEAFF.

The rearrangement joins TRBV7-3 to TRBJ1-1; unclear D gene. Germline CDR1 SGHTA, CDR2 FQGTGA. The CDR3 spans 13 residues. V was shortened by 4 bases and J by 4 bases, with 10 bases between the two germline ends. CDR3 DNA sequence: TGTGCCAGCAGCTCCCTCTGGGGCACTGAAGCTTTCTTT. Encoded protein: CASSSLWGTEAFF. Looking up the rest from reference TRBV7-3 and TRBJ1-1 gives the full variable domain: GAGVSQTPSNKVTEKGKYVELRCDPISGHTALYWYRQSLGQGPEFLIYFQGTGAADDSGLPNDRFFAVRPEGSVSTLKIQRTERGDSAVYLCASSSLWGTEAFFGQGTRLTVV.

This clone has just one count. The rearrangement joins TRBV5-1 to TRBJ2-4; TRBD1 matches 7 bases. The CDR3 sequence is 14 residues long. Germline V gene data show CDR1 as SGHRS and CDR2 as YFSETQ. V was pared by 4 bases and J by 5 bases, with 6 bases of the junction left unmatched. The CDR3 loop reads CASSPTGQQNIQYF. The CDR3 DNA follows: TGCGCCAGCAGCCCCACGGGACAGCAAAACATTCAGTACTTC.

CDR3 amino acids: CASARTPLLTEAFF. CDR3 nucleotides: TGTGCCAGCGCCCGAACCCCCCTTCTCACTGAAGCTTTCTTT. V usage is TRBV6-5 and J usage is TRBJ1-1; D is unclear. The CDR3 is 14 residues long. The V end lost 8 bases, the J end lost 4 bases, and 17 bases lay between the germline ends. From germline, CDR1 is MNHEY and CDR2 SVGAGI.

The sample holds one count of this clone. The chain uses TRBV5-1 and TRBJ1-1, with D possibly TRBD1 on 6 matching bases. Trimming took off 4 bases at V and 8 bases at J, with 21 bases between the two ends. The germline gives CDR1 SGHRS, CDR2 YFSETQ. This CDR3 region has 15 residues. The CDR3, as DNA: TGCGCCAGCAGCGCGCGTGGGGGCCCGTTTTCGGAAGCTTTCTTT. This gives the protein CASSARGGPFSEAFF.

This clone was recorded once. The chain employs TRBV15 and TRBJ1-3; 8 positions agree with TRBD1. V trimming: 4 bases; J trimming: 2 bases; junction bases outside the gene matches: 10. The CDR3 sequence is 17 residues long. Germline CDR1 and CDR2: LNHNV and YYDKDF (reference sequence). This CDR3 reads CATSTKPGQVAGNTIYF. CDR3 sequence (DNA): TGTGCCACCAGCACAAAACCGGGACAGGTAGCTGGAAACACCATATATTTT.

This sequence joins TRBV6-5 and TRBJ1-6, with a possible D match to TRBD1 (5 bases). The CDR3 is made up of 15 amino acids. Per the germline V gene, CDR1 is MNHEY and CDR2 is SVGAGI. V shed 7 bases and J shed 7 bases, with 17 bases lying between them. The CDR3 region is CASTLYEGWNSPLHF. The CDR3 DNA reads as TGTGCCAGCACCTTGTATGAGGGGTGGAATTCACCCCTCCACTTT.

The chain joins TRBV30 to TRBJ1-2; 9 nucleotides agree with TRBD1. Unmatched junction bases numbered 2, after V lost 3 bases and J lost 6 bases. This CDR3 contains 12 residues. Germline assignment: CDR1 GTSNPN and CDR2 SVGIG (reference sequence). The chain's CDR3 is CAWRTGGHGYTF. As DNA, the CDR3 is TGTGCCTGGAGGACAGGGGGACATGGCTACACCTTC.

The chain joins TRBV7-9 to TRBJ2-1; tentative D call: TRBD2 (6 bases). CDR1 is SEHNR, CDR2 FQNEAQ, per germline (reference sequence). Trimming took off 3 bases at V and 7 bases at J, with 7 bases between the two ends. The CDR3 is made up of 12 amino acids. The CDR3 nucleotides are TGTGCCAGCAGCTTGGGGAGGAATGAGCAGTTCTTC. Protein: CASSLGRNEQFF.

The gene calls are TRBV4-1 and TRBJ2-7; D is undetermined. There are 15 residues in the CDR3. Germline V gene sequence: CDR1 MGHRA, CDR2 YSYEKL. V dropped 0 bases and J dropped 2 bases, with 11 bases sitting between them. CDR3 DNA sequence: TGCGCCAGCAGCCAAGATGGCTTACGGGCCTACGAGCAGTACTTC. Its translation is CASSQDGLRAYEQYF.

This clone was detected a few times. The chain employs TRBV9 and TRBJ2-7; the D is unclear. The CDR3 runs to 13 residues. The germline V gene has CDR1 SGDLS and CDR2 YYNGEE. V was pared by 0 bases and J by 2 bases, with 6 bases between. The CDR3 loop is CASSVGDTYEQYF. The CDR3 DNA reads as TGTGCCAGCAGCGTAGGAGACACCTACGAGCAGTACTTC.

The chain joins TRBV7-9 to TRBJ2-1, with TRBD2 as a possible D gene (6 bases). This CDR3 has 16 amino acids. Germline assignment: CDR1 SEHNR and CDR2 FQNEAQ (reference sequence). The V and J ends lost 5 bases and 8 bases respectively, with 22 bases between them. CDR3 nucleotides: TGTGCCAGCAGCGTACGACTAGGGTTGGGTTTGGATGAGCAGTTCTTC. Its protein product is CASSVRLGLGLDEQFF.

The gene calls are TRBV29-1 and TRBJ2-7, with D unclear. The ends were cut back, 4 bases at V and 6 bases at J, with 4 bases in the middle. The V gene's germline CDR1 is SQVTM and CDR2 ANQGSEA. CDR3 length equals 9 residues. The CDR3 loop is CSVGPEQYF. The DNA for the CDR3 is TGCAGCGTTGGCCCCGAGCAGTACTTC.

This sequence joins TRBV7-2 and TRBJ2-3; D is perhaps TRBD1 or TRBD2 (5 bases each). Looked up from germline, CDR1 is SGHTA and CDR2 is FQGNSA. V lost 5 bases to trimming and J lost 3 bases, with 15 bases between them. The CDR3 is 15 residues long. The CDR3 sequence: CASSQGRGGTDTQYF. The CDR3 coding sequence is TGTGCCAGCAGCCAGGGCCGGGGTGGGACAGATACGCAGTATTTT. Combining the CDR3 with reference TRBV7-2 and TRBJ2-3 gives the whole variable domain GAGVSQSPSNKVTEKGKDVELRCDPISGHTALYWYRQSLGQGLEFLIYFQGNSAPDKSGLPSDRFSAERTGGSVSTLTIQRTQQEDSAVYLCASSQGRGGTDTQYFGPGTRLTVL.